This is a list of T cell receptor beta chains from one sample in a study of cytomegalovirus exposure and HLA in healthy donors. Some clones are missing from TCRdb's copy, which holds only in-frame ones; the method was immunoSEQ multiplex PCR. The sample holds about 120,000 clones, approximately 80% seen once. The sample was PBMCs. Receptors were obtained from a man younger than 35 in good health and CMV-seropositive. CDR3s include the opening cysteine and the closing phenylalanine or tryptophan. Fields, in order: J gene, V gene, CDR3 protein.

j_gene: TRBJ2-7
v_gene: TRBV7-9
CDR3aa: CASSLAATAYEQYF

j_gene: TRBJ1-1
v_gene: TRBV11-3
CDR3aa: CASSLDLDTEAFF

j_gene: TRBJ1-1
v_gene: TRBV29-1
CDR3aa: CSVDRGHGTEAFF

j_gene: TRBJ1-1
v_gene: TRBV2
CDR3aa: CATELVGGTEAFF

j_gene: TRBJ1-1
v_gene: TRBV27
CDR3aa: CASSLSDLSTSEAFF

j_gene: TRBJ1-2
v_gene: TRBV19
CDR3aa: CASSPGSTYGYTF

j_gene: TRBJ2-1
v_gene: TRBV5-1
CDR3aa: CASSLTSASSYNEQFF

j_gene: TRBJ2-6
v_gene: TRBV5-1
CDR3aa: CASSLSRGGGANGLTF

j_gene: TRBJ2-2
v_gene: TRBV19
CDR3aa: CASMDSIRAGELFF

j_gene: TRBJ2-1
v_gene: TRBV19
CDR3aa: CASSSLTSGRYNEQFF

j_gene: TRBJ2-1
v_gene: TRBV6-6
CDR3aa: CASSRLAGYNEQFF

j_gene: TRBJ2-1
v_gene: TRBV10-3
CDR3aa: CAIKGRAVQDNEQFF

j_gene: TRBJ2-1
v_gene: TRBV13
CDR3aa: CASRGLGNEQFF

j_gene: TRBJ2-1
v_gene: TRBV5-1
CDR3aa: CASNPSSSYNEQFF

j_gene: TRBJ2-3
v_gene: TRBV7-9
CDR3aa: CASSSTGGPDTQYF

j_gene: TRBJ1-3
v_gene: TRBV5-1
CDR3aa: CASSIQGTRDTIYF

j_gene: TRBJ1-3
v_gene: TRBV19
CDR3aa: CASSTLGRGAGNTIYF

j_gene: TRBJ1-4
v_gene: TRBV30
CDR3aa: CAWSFYPTNEKLFF